Shown below are 24 T cell receptor beta chains from a single sample sequenced in a study of PD-1 blockade in classical Hodgkin lymphoma. Profiling relied on immunoSEQ multiplex PCR, and the TCRdb table lists in-frame clones only, not all of them. Of tens of thousands of clones listed, under 95% were seen once; the top ten hold 6.5% to 8%. In every patient, relapse followed autologous stem cell transplantation, while exposure to brentuximab vedotin differed. Sequenced here: peripheral blood mononuclear cells (PBMCs), sampled at baseline. The source is a human donor with classical Hodgkin lymphoma.

The chain uses TRBV7-9 and TRBJ2-1, with 8 bases lining up with TRBD2. Losses at the gene ends were 8 bases for V and 3 bases for J; bases not matched to a gene: 9. CDR1 is SEHNR and CDR2 is FQNEAQ in the germline V gene (reference sequence). The CDR3 has 15 amino acids. CDR3 sequence: CASSPPGGYYNEQFF. The CDR3 DNA reads TGTGCCAGCTCTCCCCCGGGGGGGTACTACAATGAGCAGTTCTTC.

The chain links TRBV9 to TRBJ2-1, with 11 bases that match TRBD2. This CDR3 has 15 residues. The trim removed 6 bases at V and 2 bases at J, leaving 4 bases unmatched. Germline V gene sequence: CDR1 SGDLS, CDR2 YYNGEE. The CDR3, as DNA: TGTGCCAGCACAAGTAGCGGGGGGGCCTACAATGAGCAGTTCTTC. Protein product: CASTSSGGAYNEQFF.

The rearrangement joins TRBV4-2 to TRBJ1-6; D unclear. V was pared by 0 bases and J by 0 bases, with 12 bases between. This CDR3 contains 18 residues. Germline V gene lookup returns CDR1 LGHNA and CDR2 YNFKEQ. Here the CDR3 DNA reads TGTGCCAGCAGCCAAGAGGAAACAGTGAGCTCCTATAATTCACCCCTCCACTTT. Residues: CASSQEETVSSYNSPLHF.

The chain carries TRBV7-9 and TRBJ2-1; 12 nucleotides line up with TRBD2. Germline V gene sequence: CDR1 SEHNR, CDR2 FQNEAQ (reference sequence). V lost 5 bases and J lost 3; bases outside the gene matches: 2. The CDR3 has 15 residues. In DNA form, the CDR3 reads TGTGCCAGCAGCCAGGGACTAGCGGGCTACAATGAGCAGTTCTTC. Its translation is CASSQGLAGYNEQFF.

In the case of this clone: A junction end diverges from the germline sequence, so it may reflect a read error. The CDR3 DNA sequence: TGTGCCAGCAGCTTAGAAGATGTGTCGGGACAGCCCTCCTTC. Encoded protein: CASSLEDVSGQPSF. The V call is TRBV13, the J call TRBJ1-2; 7 bases fit TRBD1. Germline CDR1 and CDR2: PRHDT and FYEKMQ (reference sequence). The CDR3 is made up of 14 amino acids.

This chain connects TRBV6-5 to TRBJ1-1; D is unclear. The germline V gene has CDR1 MNHEY and CDR2 SVGAGI. Trimming cost V 0 bases and J 10 bases, with 12 bases left between them. The CDR3 consists of 13 residues. CDR3 amino acids: CASSYSVGVAAFF. CDR3 nucleotide sequence: TGTGCCAGCAGTTACTCAGTTGGGGTTGCAGCTTTCTTT.

The chain uses TRBV5-1 and TRBJ2-3; a weak D match, TRBD2 (6 bases). The V gene's germline CDR1 is SGHRS and CDR2 YFSETQ. The CDR3 contains 16 residues. With 5 bases removed from V and 4 bases from J, the gap between germline ends came to 20 bases. The CDR3, as DNA: TGCGCCAGCAGGGACTTGGGGGGTGGGGCCGCAGATACGCAGTATTTT. Translated, it gives CASRDLGGGAADTQYF.

This clone showed up just once. The chain employs TRBV30 and TRBJ2-7; no definite D call. Germline CDR1 GTSNPN, CDR2 SVGIG (reference sequence). This CDR3 spans 14 amino acids. V was clipped by 0 bases and J by 0 bases, with 9 bases between them. The CDR3 region is CAWSVGPASYEQYF. The CDR3 coding sequence is TGTGCCTGGAGTGTAGGCCCAGCCTCCTACGAGCAGTACTTC.

This chain uses TRBV27 with TRBJ1-4; 7 nucleotides align to TRBD1. This CDR3 has 15 amino acids. V lost 4 bases and J lost 2; bases outside the gene matches: 4. CDR1 and CDR2 (germline): MNHEY, SMNVEV (reference sequence). The CDR3 reads CASSSPGGTNEKLFF. CDR3 DNA sequence: TGTGCCAGCAGTTCACCAGGGGGGACTAATGAAAAACTGTTTTTT.

The chain links TRBV19 to TRBJ1-3; D is unresolved. The CDR3 length is 14 residues. The V gene's germline CDR1 is LNHDA and CDR2 SQIVND (reference sequence). V was shortened by 3 bases and J by 1 base, with 7 bases between the two germline ends. The CDR3 region is CASSMVVSGNTIYF. CDR3 coding DNA: TGTGCCAGTAGTATGGTAGTATCTGGAAACACCATATATTTT.

The chain is built from TRBV7-9 and TRBJ1-5, with D possibly matching TRBD1 (6 bases). The CDR3 is 15 amino acids. The germline gives CDR1 SEHNR, CDR2 FQNEAQ (reference sequence). The germline V and J ends were trimmed by 1 base and 3 bases, with 10 bases remaining between them. The CDR3: CASSLEGVPNQPQHF. CDR3 in DNA: TGTGCCAGCAGCTTAGAGGGGGTTCCCAATCAGCCCCAGCATTTT.

In DNA, the CDR3 is TGTGCCAGCCGAGCAGCGGGGGGTGCCAATGAGCAGTTCTTC. This translates into CASRAAGGANEQFF. V and J are TRBV11-2 and TRBJ2-1, with 9 bases fitting TRBD2. This CDR3 contains 14 residues. Trimming removed 8 bases from V and 6 bases from J; junction bases left unmatched: 8. Germline V gives CDR1 SGHAT, CDR2 FQNNGV. Supplemented by reference TRBV11-2 and TRBJ2-1, the full variable domain reads EAGVAQSPRYKIIEKRQSVAFWCNPISGHATLYWYQQILGQGPKLLIQFQNNGVVDDSQLPKDRFSAERLKGVDSTLKIQPAKLEDSAVYLCASRAAGGANEQFFGPGTRLTVL.

V gene TRBV7-3 combines with J gene TRBJ2-5, with D tentatively TRBD1 (6 bases). Per the germline V gene, CDR1 is SGHTA and CDR2 is FQGTGA. This CDR3 contains 14 residues. V was trimmed by 4 bases and J by 4 bases, leaving 13 bases between them. For the CDR3, the DNA is TGTGCCAGCAGCTCCTCAGGGGAAGGAGAGACCCAGTACTTC. It yields the protein CASSSSGEGETQYF.

This chain joins TRBV7-6 and TRBJ2-1; possible D gene TRBD2, 5 bases. The CDR3 runs to 13 residues. Trimming stripped 5 bases from V and 7 bases from J, with 12 bases between. The germline V gene has CDR1 SGHVS and CDR2 FNYEAQ. DNA of the CDR3: TGTGCCAGCAGCCCCCGAGGGAATAATGAGCAGTTCTTC. Translation: CASSPRGNNEQFF.

The J gene is TRBJ1-1, the V gene TRBV27, with D hard to call. Germline-derived CDR1 and CDR2 are MNHEY and SMNVEV (reference sequence). Trimming cost V 5 bases and J 0 bases, with 16 bases left between them. The CDR3 length is 16 residues. CDR3 sequence reads: CASSLNMGFMNTEAFF. CDR3 DNA: TGTGCCAGCAGTCTGAATATGGGGTTCATGAACACTGAAGCTTTCTTT.

The chain is built from TRBV7-2 and TRBJ2-7; TRBD2 agrees at 9 bases. The V segment lost 5 bases and the J segment 4 bases; nucleotides outside the gene matches: 15. This CDR3 is 17 amino acids long. Germline V CDR1 and CDR2: SGHTA, FQGNSA. In DNA, the CDR3 is TGTGCCAGCAGCCGAGGCACACCGGGACTAGCAAGATACGAGCAGTACTTC. Translated, it gives CASSRGTPGLARYEQYF.

The rearrangement links TRBV27 to TRBJ1-5, with 7 bases lining up with TRBD1. The CDR3 totals 13 residues. V lost 6 bases and J lost 6; bases outside the gene matches: 5. The germline V gene encodes CDR1 MNHEY and CDR2 SMNVEV (reference sequence). The CDR3 sequence: CASRPAGGQPQHF. The DNA for the CDR3 is TGTGCCAGCAGACCCGCAGGGGGTCAGCCCCAGCATTTT.

This clone was counted a single time. The chain couples TRBV6-5 to TRBJ2-7; 8 nucleotides match TRBD1. Germline assignment: CDR1 MNHEY and CDR2 SVGAGI. V trimming: 5 bases; J trimming: 5 bases; junction bases outside the gene matches: 8. The CDR3 loop spans 14 amino acids. The CDR3, as DNA: TGTGCCAGCAGTCCCGGGACAGGTTGGAACGAGCAGTACTTC. This encodes CASSPGTGWNEQYF.

The CDR3 nucleotides are TGTGCCTGGAGAGACTTAGGACGGAACTCTGGGGCCAACGTCCTGACTTTC. Encoded protein: CAWRDLGRNSGANVLTF. V and J are TRBV30 and TRBJ2-6, with D unclear. Per germline, CDR1 GTSNPN and CDR2 SVGIG (reference sequence). V lost 3 bases and J 0 bases, leaving 15 bases between the germline ends. The length of the CDR3 is 17 residues.

The genes are TRBV6-5 and TRBJ2-7, with 9 bases matching TRBD2. CDR1 MNHEY and CDR2 SVGAGI come from the germline V gene. The CDR3 covers 15 residues. V gave up 6 bases and J gave up 2 bases; unmatched junction bases: 8. The CDR3 DNA reads TGTGCCAGCAGCCGCGGGGGGGCAAGGACCTACGAGCAGTACTTC. This encodes CASSRGGARTYEQYF.

The J gene is TRBJ2-7, the V gene TRBV18; D remains unclear. Germline CDR1 is KGHSH and CDR2 is LQKENI. There are 15 residues in the CDR3. V lost 3 bases, J lost 6 bases, and 18 bases lay in between. The CDR3 bases are TGTGCCAGCTCACCCGAGATTGCGGATCTACGCGAGCAGTACTTC. Translation: CASSPEIADLREQYF.

The chain combines TRBV18 with TRBJ1-1; D unresolved. The V and J ends lost 0 bases and 8 bases respectively, with 10 bases between them. The germline gives CDR1 KGHSH, CDR2 LQKENI. This CDR3 is 13 amino acids long. DNA of the CDR3: TGTGCCAGCTCACCACCGGCTCAGGTCGAAGCTTTCTTT. This encodes CASSPPAQVEAFF.

The rearrangement uses TRBV5-1 and TRBJ1-4; D gene ambiguous. The CDR3 sequence is 16 residues long. From germline, CDR1 is SGHRS and CDR2 YFSETQ. Trimming took 4 bases from V and 5 from J, leaving 18 bases between them. CDR3 nucleotides: TGCGCCAGCAGCCCCGGACTCCTAATGGGGAATGAAAAACTGTTTTTT. Amino acid sequence: CASSPGLLMGNEKLFF.

The chain uses TRBV27 and TRBJ2-3, with D perhaps matching TRBD1 (6 bases). V was trimmed by 5 bases and J by 4 bases, leaving 22 bases between them. The CDR3 is 17 residues long. From germline, CDR1 is MNHEY and CDR2 SMNVEV (reference sequence). As DNA, the CDR3 is TGTGCCAGCAGTCATAATAGCCCCCAGGGGATCGCAGATACGCAGTATTTT. Its protein is CASSHNSPQGIADTQYF.